This T cell receptor (beta chain) was documented in a study of T cells in Graves' hyperthyroidism and ophthalmopathy. Study observations and caveats: Most clonotypes expanded in thyroid above 0.001 were likewise present in blood.

A word on this clonotype: Its antigen remains unidentified.

From RNA transcripts, TCR beta CDR3 regions were amplified. When the TCR CDR3 underwent first-round RT-PCR, the HTBI primer set was used. TCRdb analysed the multiplex PCR reads with MiXCR anew, one entry per CDR3 protein. The sample has about half a million distinct CDR3 sequences; roughly a quarter are singletons. The CDR3 contains 15 residues. Trimming took off 5 bases at V and 0 bases at J, with 12 bases between the two ends. Specimen: blood. The chain is built from TRBV12-3 or TRBV12-4 and TRBJ2-3; D gene ambiguous. The sequence came from a woman in her 30s with Graves' ophthalmopathy. CDR3 sequence reads: CASSRQATSTDTQYF. The CDR3 bases are TGTGCCAGCAGTCGCCAGGCTACTAGCACAGATACGCAGTATTTT.